This TCR beta chain was recorded in a study of control samples from healthy donors and cancer patients (dated by TCRdb to the early 2020s). Turning to this clone: Its antigen remains undetermined. Qualities for individual bases were not recorded, and no much larger clone is one base off.

The receptor library was made with the immunoSEQ multiplex PCR assay. TCRdb retrieved this table from immuneACCESS and kept in-frame rearrangements only. Not all clones are present; in checked studies, unresolved V genes account for under half, and no reason is known for the remainder. Here the sample has 15,000 to 20,000 clones; less than 90% occur a single time. The ten biggest clones cover around 30% of the sample. From the cysteine through the phenylalanine, the CDR3 covers 15 amino acids. Kept here is only the CDR3 DNA, which spans 45 bases and is read in frame from base 1. Germline trimming amounts to 2 bases on V and 0 bases on J, with 3 as the count of junction bases outside the gene matches. Per the germline V gene, MNHEY is the CDR1 and SVGEGT is the CDR2.

The receptor was derived from a man in his sixties with head and neck cancer. Material for sequencing was PBMCs. The chain is assembled from TRBV6-2 or TRBV6-3 and TRBJ1-1; a stretch of 7 junction bases matches TRBD1. The sequence in DNA is TGTGCCAGCAGTTACAGGGGGCTTTTGAACACTGAAGCTTTCTTT. This sequence encodes CASSYRGLLNTEAFF.